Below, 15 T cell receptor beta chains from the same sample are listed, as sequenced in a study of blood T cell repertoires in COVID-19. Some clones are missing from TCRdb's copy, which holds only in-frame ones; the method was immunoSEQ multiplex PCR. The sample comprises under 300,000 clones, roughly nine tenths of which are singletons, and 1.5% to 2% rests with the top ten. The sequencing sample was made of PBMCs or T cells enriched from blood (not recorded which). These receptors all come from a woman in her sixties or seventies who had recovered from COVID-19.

The CDR3 protein is CASSLNGGRTDTQYF. The CDR3 DNA reads as TGTGCCAGCAGCTTAAACGGGGGGCGGACAGATACGCAGTATTTT. V is TRBV11-2 and J is TRBJ2-3, with a tentative D call TRBD2 (7 bases). The CDR3 has 15 residues. Germline V gene sequence: CDR1 SGHAT, CDR2 FQNNGV. V lost 2 bases and J lost 3, with 12 bases in between.

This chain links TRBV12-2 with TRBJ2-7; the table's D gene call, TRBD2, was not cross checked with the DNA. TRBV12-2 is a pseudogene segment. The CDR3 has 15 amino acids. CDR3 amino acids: CASRLDISGVYEQYF. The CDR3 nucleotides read TGTGCAAGTCGCTTAGATATTAGCGGGGTGTACGAGCAGTACTTC.

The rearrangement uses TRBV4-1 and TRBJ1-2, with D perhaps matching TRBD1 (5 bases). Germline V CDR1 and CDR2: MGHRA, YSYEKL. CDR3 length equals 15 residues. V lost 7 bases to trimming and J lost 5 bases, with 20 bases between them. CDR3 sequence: CASKIMAQDGYGYTF. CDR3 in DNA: TGCGCCAGCAAAATCATGGCACAGGACGGTTATGGCTACACCTTC.

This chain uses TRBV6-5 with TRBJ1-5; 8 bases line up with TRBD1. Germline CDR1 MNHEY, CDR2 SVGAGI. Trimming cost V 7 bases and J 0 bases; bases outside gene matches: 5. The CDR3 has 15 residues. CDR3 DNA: TGTGCCAGCATGCCGGACAGGGATAGCAATCAGCCCCAGCATTTT. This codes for CASMPDRDSNQPQHF.

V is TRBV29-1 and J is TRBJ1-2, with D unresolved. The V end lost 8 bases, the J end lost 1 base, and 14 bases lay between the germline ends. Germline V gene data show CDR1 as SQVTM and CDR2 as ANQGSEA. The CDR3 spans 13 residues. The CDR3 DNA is TGCAGCACCAGAGACCGGAGTAACTATGGCTACACCTTC. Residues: CSTRDRSNYGYTF.

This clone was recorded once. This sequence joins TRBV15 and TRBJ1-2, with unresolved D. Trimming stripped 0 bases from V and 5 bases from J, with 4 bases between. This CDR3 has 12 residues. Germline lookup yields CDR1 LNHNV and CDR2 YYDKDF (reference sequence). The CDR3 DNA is TGTGCCACCAGCAGAGATCAGTATGGCTACACCTTC. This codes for CATSRDQYGYTF.

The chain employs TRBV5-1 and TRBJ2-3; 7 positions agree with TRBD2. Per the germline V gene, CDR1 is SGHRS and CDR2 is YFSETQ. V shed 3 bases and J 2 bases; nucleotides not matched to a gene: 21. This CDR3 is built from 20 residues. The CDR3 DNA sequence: TGCGCCAGCAGCTCCGATAGCGGGCGGGCCCTAAGTACACACACAGATACGCAGTATTTT. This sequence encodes CASSSDSGRALSTHTDTQYF.

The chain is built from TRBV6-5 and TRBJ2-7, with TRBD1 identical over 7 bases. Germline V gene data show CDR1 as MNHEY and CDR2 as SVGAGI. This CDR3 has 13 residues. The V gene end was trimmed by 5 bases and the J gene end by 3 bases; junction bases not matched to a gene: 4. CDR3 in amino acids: CASSRGLSYEQYF. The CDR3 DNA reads TGTGCCAGCAGTAGGGGGCTCAGCTACGAGCAGTACTTC.

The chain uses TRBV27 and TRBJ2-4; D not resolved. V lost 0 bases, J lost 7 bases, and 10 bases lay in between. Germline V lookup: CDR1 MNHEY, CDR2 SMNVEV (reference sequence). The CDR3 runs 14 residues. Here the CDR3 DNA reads TGTGCCAGCAGTTTATCGATGGCAGGTAACATTCAGTACTTC. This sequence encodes CASSLSMAGNIQYF.

The CDR3 DNA is TGTGCCAGCAGCCCCAGGACAGGCTATGGCTACACCTTC. Protein: CASSPRTGYGYTF. This chain connects TRBV12-3 or TRBV12-4 to TRBJ1-2; 7 bases align to TRBD1. Trimming took 6 bases from V and 4 from J; bases not matched to a gene: 5. This CDR3 spans 13 amino acids.

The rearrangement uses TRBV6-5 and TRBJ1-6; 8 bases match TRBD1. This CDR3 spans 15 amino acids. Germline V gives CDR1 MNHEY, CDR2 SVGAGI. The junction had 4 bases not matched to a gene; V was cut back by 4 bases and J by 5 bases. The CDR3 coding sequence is TGTGCCAGCAGTTCCGCGGGACAGGATAATTCACCCCTCCACTTT. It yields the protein CASSSAGQDNSPLHF.

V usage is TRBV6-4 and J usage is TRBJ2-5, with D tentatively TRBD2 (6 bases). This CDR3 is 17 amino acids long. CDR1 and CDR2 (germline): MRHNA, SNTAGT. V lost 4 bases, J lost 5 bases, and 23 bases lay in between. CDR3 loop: CASSGGEGATITETQYF. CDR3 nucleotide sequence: TGTGCCAGCAGTGGGGGGGAAGGGGCGACTATCACTGAGACCCAGTACTTC.

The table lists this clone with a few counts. This chain's CDR3 is CASSRGLAGGGTNNEQFF. CDR3 coding DNA: TGCGCCAGCAGCCGAGGACTAGCGGGAGGAGGGACAAACAATGAGCAGTTCTTC. The chain has TRBV5-1 and TRBJ2-1, with 14 bases matching TRBD2. Per germline, CDR1 SGHRS and CDR2 YFSETQ. The CDR3 is 18 amino acids. Losses at the gene ends were 4 bases for V and 5 bases for J; bases not matched to a gene: 11.

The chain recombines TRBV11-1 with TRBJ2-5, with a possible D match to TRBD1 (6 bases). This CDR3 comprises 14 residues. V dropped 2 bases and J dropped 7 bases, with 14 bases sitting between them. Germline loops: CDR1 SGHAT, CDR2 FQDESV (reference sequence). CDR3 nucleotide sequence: TGTGCCAGCAGCTTAAATTCCAGGGGATGGACCCAGTACTTC. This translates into CASSLNSRGWTQYF.

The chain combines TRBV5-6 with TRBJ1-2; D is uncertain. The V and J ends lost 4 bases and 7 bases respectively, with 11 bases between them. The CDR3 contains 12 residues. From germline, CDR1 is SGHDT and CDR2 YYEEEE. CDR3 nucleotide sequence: TGTGCCAGCAGCCCGCGTTTTATTGGCTACACCTTC. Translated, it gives CASSPRFIGYTF. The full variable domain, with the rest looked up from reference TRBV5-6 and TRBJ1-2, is DAGVTQSPTHLIKTRGQQVTLRCSPKSGHDTVSWYQQALGQGPQFIFQYYEEEERQRGNFPDRFSGHQFPNYSSELNVNALLLGDSALYLCASSPRFIGYTFGSGTRLTVV.